This paragraph reports one T cell receptor (beta chain). Its antigen is still unknown. This sample was included in a study of monozygotic twins with cystic fibrosis. Whole-study context: Libraries were built from three micrograms of fragmented DNA using around 16 PCR cycles.

Clones were read by immunoSEQ multiplex PCR, and TCRdb kept only the in-frame ones, dropping some. The sample gives about 7,500 clones, 94% of which show up once; approximately 0.58% is in the top ten. Points from the study as a whole: Median Simpson clonality of approximately 0.0088 suggested naive T cells predominated. V usage most resembled the co-twin in 13 of 16 pairs.

Looked up from germline, CDR1 is SGDLS and CDR2 is YYNGEE. The CDR3 length is 14 residues. With V trimmed by 0 bases and J by 8 bases, 4 bases remained unmatched. The sequenced sample was blood. This chain uses TRBV9 with TRBJ1-4, with 7 bases matching TRBD1. The clonotype was recovered from a boy younger than 10 with cystic fibrosis. CDR3 sequence (DNA): TGTGCCAGCAGCGTAGGGTCAGGGGGGGAAAAACTGTTTTTT. It translates to CASSVGSGGEKLFF.